The 24 T cell receptor beta chains presented below share a single source sample, sequenced in a study of T cells in Graves' hyperthyroidism and ophthalmopathy. Using RNA transcripts as the source, TCR beta CDR3 regions were amplified. The HTBI primer set served for first-round RT-PCR of the TCR CDR3. TCRdb re-analysed the multiplex PCR reads in MiXCR, keeping a single row per CDR3 protein. The data show 800,000 or so distinct CDR3 sequences, over 35% seen once. What was sequenced was blood. These TCRs come from a man younger than 35 with Graves' hyperthyroidism.

This clonotype was counted ten times or more. DNA of the CDR3: TGTGCCAGCAGCTTAACGGGAGGACCCCTCCACTTT. Residues: CASSLTGGPLHF. The chain combines TRBV7-9 with TRBJ1-6; D unresolved. Germline CDR1 is SEHNR and CDR2 is FQNEAQ (reference sequence). The CDR3 runs 12 residues. V lost 2 bases and J 12 bases, leaving 8 bases between the germline ends. The variable domain in full, completed from reference TRBV7-9 and TRBJ1-6, reads DTGVSQNPRHKITKRGQNVTFRCDPISEHNRLYWYRQTLGQGPEFLTYFQNEAQLEKSRLLSDRFSAERPKGSFSTLEIQRTEQGDSAMYLCASSLTGGPLHFGNGTRLTVT.

The chain employs TRBV19 and TRBJ2-5; TRBD1 matches at 9 bases. This CDR3 contains 13 residues. CDR1 and CDR2 from the germline V gene are LNHDA and SQIVND (reference sequence). V shed 11 bases, J shed 3 bases, and the junction held 7 bases outside the gene matches. The CDR3 DNA sequence: TGTGCCGGCAGTCGGGACAGGGAAGAGACCCAGTACTTC. Translation: CAGSRDREETQYF.

As to this clonotype: It may be a read error: a sequence one base away is much more abundant. The conserved phenylalanine or tryptophan normally closing the CDR3 is absent here, so this likely arose from a read error. The gene calls are TRBV11-2 and TRBJ2-5; 8 nucleotides align to TRBD2. Germline V gene lookup returns CDR1 SGHAT and CDR2 FQNNGV. This CDR3 comprises 15 residues. The ends lost 3 bases at V and 2 bases at J; junction bases unmatched: 5. CDR3 sequence reads: CASSLVPGGQETQYL. CDR3 in DNA: TGTGCCAGCAGCTTGGTGCCGGGGGGGCAAGAGACCCAGTACCTC.

The chain employs TRBV14 and TRBJ1-1; D is undetermined. The length of the CDR3 is 14 residues. CDR1 and CDR2 from the germline V gene are SGHDN and FVKESK. Trimming took 0 bases from V and 10 from J, leaving 15 bases between them. CDR3 protein: CASSQDDANRRAFF. The CDR3 coding sequence is TGTGCCAGCAGCCAAGATGATGCCAACCGTCGAGCTTTCTTT.

The chain joins TRBV7-3 to TRBJ2-5, with 9 bases aligning to TRBD1. The J segment lost 10 bases and the V segment lost 5 bases, leaving 5 bases of the junction unmatched. Germline CDR1 reads SGHTA; CDR2 reads FQGTGA. The CDR3 covers 12 residues. The CDR3 reads CASSLGQGYQYF. The CDR3 DNA sequence: TGTGCCAGCAGCCTCGGACAGGGGTACCAGTACTTC.

This clonotype was picked up many times. The rearrangement links TRBV20-1 to TRBJ1-2, with TRBD1 as a possible D gene (5 bases). The V gene's germline CDR1 is DFQATT and CDR2 SNEGSKA (reference sequence). The V end lost 7 bases, the J end lost 6 bases, and 12 bases lay between the germline ends. The CDR3 consists of 11 residues. The CDR3, as DNA: TGCAGTGGGGAGGGGCTTCATGGCTACACCTTC. Protein sequence: CSGEGLHGYTF.

The table lists this clonotype with many counts. The genes are TRBV7-2 and TRBJ2-7; D may be TRBD1 (5 bases). Trimming removed 0 bases from V and 6 bases from J, with 12 bases in between. Germline loops: CDR1 SGHTA, CDR2 FQGNSA. CDR3 length: 14 residues. For the CDR3, the DNA is TGTGCCAGCAGCTTAGCAGTTGGGGCGGTCGAGCAGTACTTC. It is translated as CASSLAVGAVEQYF.

This chain joins TRBV20-1 and TRBJ2-7; weak D call: TRBD1 (5 bases). From germline, CDR1 is DFQATT and CDR2 SNEGSKA (reference sequence). The length of the CDR3 is 14 residues. V lost 6 bases and J lost 5, with 20 bases in between. In nucleotides, the CDR3 is TGCAGTGCCCCCCCGAAGACAGCACACCACGAGCAGTACTTC. This translates into CSAPPKTAHHEQYF.

The gene calls are TRBV6-5 and TRBJ1-2; D uncertain. Trimming left V 8 bases short and J 0 bases short, with 10 bases between. The CDR3 extends over 13 amino acids. Germline V gene sequence: CDR1 MNHEY, CDR2 SVGAGI. CDR3 sequence: CASAPGANYGYTF. DNA of the CDR3: TGTGCCAGCGCCCCGGGAGCTAACTATGGCTACACCTTC.

The chain couples TRBV5-1 to TRBJ2-2; 11 bases align to TRBD1. Germline V CDR1 and CDR2: SGHRS, YFSETQ. J was trimmed by 5 bases and V by 3 bases; bases with no gene match: 6. The CDR3 extends over 16 amino acids. The CDR3 DNA is TGCGCCAGCAGCTATGGACAGGGGGCTCTAACCGGGGAGCTGTTTTTT. Amino acid sequence: CASSYGQGALTGELFF.

This clonotype came up many times. The chain employs TRBV20-1 and TRBJ2-2; TRBD1 aligns across 9 bases. Germline assignment: CDR1 DFQATT and CDR2 SNEGSKA (reference sequence). With 3 bases clipped from V and 1 base from J, the junction kept 6 bases outside the gene matches. The CDR3 has 16 amino acids. This chain's CDR3 is CSARGQGRKNTGELFF. In DNA form, the CDR3 reads TGCAGTGCTAGGGGACAGGGAAGGAAGAACACCGGGGAGCTGTTTTTT.

A few counts support this clonotype. The chain carries TRBV12-3 or TRBV12-4 and TRBJ2-5; possibly TRBD2 for D (6 bases). The V end lost 7 bases, the J end lost 1 base, and 19 bases lay between the germline ends. The CDR3 loop spans 16 amino acids. The CDR3 is CASNFYTSLSQETQYF. DNA for the CDR3: TGTGCCAGCAACTTTTATACTAGCCTATCCCAAGAGACCCAGTACTTC.

The rearrangement uses TRBV7-2 and TRBJ2-7, with D maybe TRBD2 (6 bases). The length of the CDR3 is 12 residues. Germline CDR1 reads SGHTA; CDR2 reads FQGNSA. The CDR3 DNA reads TGTGCTAGCGGCTTCGCGCACTACGAGCAGTACTTC. It yields the protein CASGFAHYEQYF.

This clonotype was detected many times. The V gene is TRBV7-9, the J gene TRBJ1-6; 11 bases match TRBD1. CDR3 length: 16 amino acids. Germline assignment: CDR1 SEHNR and CDR2 FQNEAQ (reference sequence). V shed 1 base, J shed 10 bases, and the junction held 6 bases outside the gene matches. CDR3 residues: CASSLEGTGGYSPLHF. CDR3 DNA sequence: TGTGCCAGCAGCTTAGAGGGGACAGGGGGTTACTCACCCCTCCACTTT.

V is TRBV30 and J is TRBJ1-5; weak D call: TRBD1 (6 bases). With 0 bases removed from V and 7 bases from J, the gap between germline ends came to 16 bases. The CDR3 runs 15 residues. Per the germline V gene, CDR1 is GTSNPN and CDR2 is SVGIG (reference sequence). CDR3 DNA: TGTGCCTGGAGTGTACTAGGGGGAACGGGACAGCCCCAGCATTTT. Translated, it gives CAWSVLGGTGQPQHF. Using reference TRBV30 and TRBJ1-5 for the parts outside the CDR3, the full variable domain is SQTIHQWPATLVQPVGSPLSLECTVEGTSNPNLYWYRQAAGRGLQLLFYSVGIGQISSEVPQNLSASRPQDRQFILSSKKLLLSDSGFYLCAWSVLGGTGQPQHFGDGTRLSIL.

This chain links TRBV14 with TRBJ2-2; 7 bases are a match to TRBD2. Trimming cost V 0 bases and J 6 bases; bases outside gene matches: 10. The CDR3 has 17 amino acids. Looked up from germline, CDR1 is SGHDN and CDR2 is FVKESK. The CDR3 is CASSQDYGRTVAGELFF. In DNA form, the CDR3 reads TGTGCCAGCAGCCAAGATTACGGGAGGACGGTGGCCGGGGAGCTGTTTTTT.

This sequence joins TRBV7-8 and TRBJ2-3; D perhaps matches TRBD1 (5 bases). The ends were cut back, 4 bases at V and 2 bases at J, with 16 bases in the middle. CDR1 and CDR2 from the germline V gene are SGHVS and FQNEAQ. This CDR3 comprises 16 residues. The DNA for the CDR3 is TGTGCCAGCAGCTCGCGAGAGAAGGGGCCCACAGATACGCAGTATTTT. Encoded protein: CASSSREKGPTDTQYF.

The genes are TRBV7-8 and TRBJ2-7; 10 nucleotides match TRBD2. Trimming took 5 bases from V and 3 from J; bases not matched to a gene: 10. The V gene's germline CDR1 is SGHVS and CDR2 FQNEAQ. The CDR3 contains 16 residues. The CDR3 region is CASSPTSSGSIYEQYF. The CDR3, as DNA: TGTGCCAGCAGCCCCACCTCTAGCGGGAGTATCTACGAGCAGTACTTC.

The CDR3 region has the DNA TGTGCCAGCAGCCGGGACAGGGTGGCTTCACCCCTCCACTTT. Translation: CASSRDRVASPLHF. The chain recombines TRBV7-2 with TRBJ1-6; 9 nucleotides agree with TRBD1. V shed 5 bases, J shed 9 bases, and the junction held 5 bases outside the gene matches. Germline V gene lookup returns CDR1 SGHTA and CDR2 FQGNSA. The CDR3 has 14 amino acids.

The rearrangement joins TRBV24-1 to TRBJ2-2, with 7 bases that match TRBD1. V gave up 11 bases and J gave up 4 bases; unmatched junction bases: 12. CDR3 size: 15 residues. Germline loops: CDR1 KGHDR, CDR2 SFDVKD. The CDR3 here is CASSVLGQATGELFF. The CDR3 nucleotides are TGTGCCAGCAGCGTCCTTGGACAGGCCACCGGGGAGCTGTTTTTT.

This chain joins TRBV7-2 and TRBJ1-4; perhaps TRBD1 as D (5 bases). The CDR3 spans 15 residues. Trimming cost V 3 bases and J 7 bases, with 15 bases left between them. From germline, CDR1 is SGHTA and CDR2 FQGNSA. The CDR3 DNA follows: TGTGCCAGCAGCTTGGCCGGGACGGTGACTGAAAAACTGTTTTTT. Residues: CASSLAGTVTEKLFF.

In its sample, this clonotype was seen a few times. The chain joins TRBV6-5 to TRBJ1-5; D possibly corresponds to TRBD1 (5 bases). The CDR3 has 14 residues. From germline, CDR1 is MNHEY and CDR2 SVGAGI. Trimming stripped 7 bases from V and 5 bases from J, with 15 bases between. CDR3 amino acids: CASKTIQGDQPQHF. For the CDR3, the DNA is TGTGCCAGCAAGACGATTCAGGGTGATCAGCCCCAGCATTTT.

The genes are TRBV7-9 and TRBJ1-1, with D possibly being TRBD1 (5 bases). The CDR3 covers 14 residues. The germline gives CDR1 SEHNR, CDR2 FQNEAQ (reference sequence). V lost 5 bases to trimming and J lost 1 base, with 11 bases between them. CDR3 protein: CASSQQDSNTEAFF. The CDR3, as DNA: TGTGCCAGCAGCCAACAGGATTCGAACACTGAAGCTTTCTTT.

Remarks on this clonotype: Sequence at one end of the junction differs from germline and may be a read error. The V gene is TRBV7-9, the J gene TRBJ2-5; D may be TRBD2 (7 bases). The length of the CDR3 is 14 residues. CDR1 and CDR2 from the germline V gene are SEHNR and FQNEAQ (reference sequence). The CDR3 loop is CAGSSGGPEETQYF. CDR3 in DNA: TGTGCCGGCAGCTCCGGGGGGCCGGAGGAGACCCAGTACTTC.